This is a list of T cell receptor beta chains from one sample in a study of CD8 T cells in Susac syndrome. One entry per CDR3 protein results from TCRdb running MiXCR on the immunoSEQ multiplex PCR reads. Of some 200,000 distinct CDR3 sequences in the sample, around 90% were seen once. The sequencing sample was made of CD8+ T cells from PBMCs. Receptors were obtained from a human donor with multiple sclerosis. The CDR3 runs from the conserved cysteine through the conserved F or W. A D gene is named only where the DNA matches it firmly.

j_call,d_call,v_call,cdr3_aa,cdr3_nt
TRBJ2-3,.,TRBV20-1,CSANLRVEKTDTQYF,TGCAGTGCCAACCTGAGGGTCGAGAAGACAGATACGCAGTATTTT
TRBJ1-6,.,TRBV12-3/TRBV12-4,CASRNGTYDRNSPLHF,TGTGCCAGCAGAAACGGGACATATGACCGAAATTCACCCCTCCACTTT
TRBJ1-4,TRBD1,TRBV6-6,CASNLGQGSEKLFF,TGTGCCAGCAATCTGGGACAGGGGAGTGAAAAACTGTTTTTT
TRBJ2-1,.,TRBV3-1,CASRTRGNEQFF,TGTGCCAGCCGGACCCGTGGCAATGAGCAGTTCTTC
TRBJ2-6,.,TRBV11-2,CASSLAQGWANVLTF,TGTGCCAGCAGCTTAGCGCAGGGGTGGGCCAACGTCCTGACTTTC
TRBJ2-7,.,TRBV27,CASSSSHAFSYEQYF,TGTGCCAGCAGTTCCAGTCACGCCTTCTCCTACGAGCAGTACTTC
TRBJ1-1,TRBD1,TRBV9,CASSLGTGSKMNTEAFF,TGTGCCAGCAGCCTGGGGACAGGGTCAAAGATGAACACTGAAGCTTTCTTT
TRBJ2-5,TRBD1,TRBV24-1,CATSDRGQGMETQYF,TGTGCCACCAGTGATAGGGGACAGGGAATGGAGACCCAGTACTTC
TRBJ2-3,TRBD2,TRBV29-1,CSVDATRGGREDTQYF,TGCAGCGTTGACGCAACCCGGGGAGGGCGCGAGGATACGCAGTATTTT
TRBJ1-2,TRBD1,TRBV7-9,CASSLGQGLDMGGYTF,TGTGCCAGCAGCTTAGGACAGGGACTCGACATGGGTGGCTACACCTTC